These 25 T cell receptor beta chains came from one sample sequenced in a study of chemoradiotherapy in HPV16-positive cancers. The data were produced by immunoSEQ multiplex PCR, yet TCRdb's version contains in-frame clones alone and is incomplete. The sample shows fewer than 20,000 clones, about four fifths of them seen only once. Collection of the sample occurred from a patient who underwent chemoradiotherapy. Receptors originate from a human donor with HPV-associated anogenital cancer.

The chain uses TRBV7-2 and TRBJ2-5, with a weak D call TRBD1 (6 bases). Trimming took off 5 bases at V and 1 base at J, with 11 bases between the two ends. Germline V lookup: CDR1 SGHTA, CDR2 FQGNSA. This CDR3 comprises 14 residues. CDR3 amino acids: CASSSSRGQETQYF. The CDR3 DNA reads TGTGCCAGCAGCAGTAGCAGGGGCCAAGAGACCCAGTACTTC.

This clone was recorded a few times. This chain uses TRBV30 with TRBJ1-3, with TRBD1 as a possible D gene (6 bases). In germline, CDR1 is GTSNPN, CDR2 SVGIG (reference sequence). The CDR3 has 14 residues. Trimming stripped 5 bases from V and 1 base from J, with 12 bases between. CDR3 in amino acids: CAWHDRRSGNTIYF. The CDR3 nucleotides are TGTGCCTGGCATGACAGGAGGTCTGGAAACACCATATATTTT.

To note about this clone: Other DNA sequences within the sample encode an identical CDR3. The chain recombines TRBV19 with TRBJ1-5, with D uncertain. CDR3 length equals 16 residues. CDR1 and CDR2 (germline): LNHDA, SQIVND (reference sequence). With 2 bases removed from V and 0 bases from J, the gap between germline ends came to 11 bases. The CDR3 nucleotides read TGTGCCAGTAGTATACTATGGGGTGATAGCAATCAGCCCCAGCATTTT. Amino acid sequence: CASSILWGDSNQPQHF.

CDR3 nucleotides: TGTGCCAGCTCACAGCAGGGGTCTAATGAAAAACTGTTTTTT. This codes for CASSQQGSNEKLFF. The gene calls are TRBV18 and TRBJ1-4, with D tentatively TRBD1 (6 bases). V was clipped by 4 bases and J by 3 bases, with 9 bases between them. The CDR3 is made up of 14 amino acids. Per the germline V gene, CDR1 is KGHSH and CDR2 is LQKENI.

The chain combines TRBV9 with TRBJ2-1, with D perhaps TRBD1 (6 bases). This CDR3 contains 15 residues. Trimming shortened V by 4 bases and J by 6 bases, and 17 bases separated the two germline ends. Germline V CDR1 and CDR2: SGDLS, YYNGEE. The CDR3 region is CASSPGETRTNEQFF. CDR3 coding DNA: TGTGCCAGCAGCCCAGGGGAGACGAGAACCAATGAGCAGTTCTTC.

The chain uses TRBV18 and TRBJ2-5; 7 bases agree with TRBD1. After removal of 5 bases from V and 1 base from J, the junction contained 4 bases not matched to a gene. Germline CDR1 and CDR2: KGHSH and LQKENI. The CDR3 covers 14 residues. The CDR3 here is CASSSWDSQETQYF. Written as DNA, the CDR3 is TGTGCCAGCTCATCGTGGGACAGCCAAGAGACCCAGTACTTC.

The table lists this clone with a count of one. In DNA form, the CDR3 reads TGTGCCAGCAGCCCGACGGCGGGAGGGACAGATACGCAGTATTTT. Its translation is CASSPTAGGTDTQYF. The rearrangement uses TRBV7-2 and TRBJ2-3; 9 nucleotides align to TRBD2. Germline-derived CDR1 and CDR2 are SGHTA and FQGNSA. V dropped 5 bases and J dropped 3; count of bases not matched to a gene: 6. The CDR3 spans 15 residues.

The gene calls are TRBV19 and TRBJ1-5, with a weak D call TRBD1 (6 bases). The germline CDR1 and CDR2 sequences are LNHDA and SQIVND (reference sequence). Trimming left V 3 bases short and J 4 bases short, with 13 bases between. The CDR3 runs to 15 residues. CDR3 protein: CASSMRYRANQPQHF. CDR3 in DNA: TGTGCCAGTAGTATGAGGTACAGGGCAAATCAGCCCCAGCATTTT.

This clone has just a few counts. The chain joins TRBV29-1 to TRBJ1-1; the D is unclear. Germline loops: CDR1 SQVTM, CDR2 ANQGSEA. V was pared by 4 bases and J by 4 bases, with 7 bases between. This CDR3 is built from 11 residues. CDR3 bases: TGCAGCGTTGCTCGGGGCACTGAAGCTTTCTTT. Translating it yields CSVARGTEAFF.

The chain has TRBV5-1 and TRBJ2-1; D remains unclear. The CDR3 totals 14 residues. Germline loops: CDR1 SGHRS, CDR2 YFSETQ. V was shortened by 4 bases and J by 1 base, with 9 bases between the two germline ends. This chain's CDR3 is CASSEAQSYNEQFF. The CDR3 region has the DNA TGCGCCAGCAGCGAAGCACAGTCCTACAATGAGCAGTTCTTC.

This sequence joins TRBV28 and TRBJ1-2; D unresolved. Germline lookup yields CDR1 MDHEN and CDR2 SYDVKM. The CDR3 spans 15 residues. The ends were cut back, 5 bases at V and 4 bases at J, with 17 bases in the middle. For the CDR3, the DNA is TGTGCCAGCAGTCGACGCCCGGTTCGGAGCTATGGCTACACCTTC. Amino acids: CASSRRPVRSYGYTF.

The J gene is TRBJ2-5, the V gene TRBV19; no definite D call. Trimming removed 5 bases from V and 0 bases from J, with 13 bases in between. This CDR3 is built from 15 residues. Germline V gene data show CDR1 as LNHDA and CDR2 as SQIVND (reference sequence). CDR3 coding DNA: TGTGCCAGTAGTGCTCTGCTCATGGACCAAGAGACCCAGTACTTC. Translating it yields CASSALLMDQETQYF. The full variable domain, rest sourced from reference TRBV19 and TRBJ2-5, is DGGITQSPKYLFRKEGQNVTLSCEQNLNHDAMYWYRQDPGQGLRLIYYSQIVNDFQKGDIAEGYSVSREKKESFPLTVTSAQKNPTAFYLCASSALLMDQETQYFGPGTRLLVL.

The chain has TRBV5-1 and TRBJ1-4, with 8 nucleotides matching TRBD1. Trimming cost V 4 bases and J 7 bases; bases outside gene matches: 9. The CDR3 has 15 residues. In germline, CDR1 is SGHRS, CDR2 YFSETQ. CDR3 sequence reads: CASSLAGGFTEKLFF. The CDR3 DNA is TGCGCCAGCAGCCTTGCAGGGGGCTTTACTGAAAAACTGTTTTTT.

The V gene is TRBV7-9, the J gene TRBJ1-5; D may be TRBD1 (6 bases). Germline V CDR1 and CDR2: SEHNR, FQNEAQ (reference sequence). Trimming cost V 4 bases and J 5 bases, with 18 bases left between them. The CDR3 length is 16 residues. As DNA, the CDR3 is TGTGCCAGCAGCTCTCCCAGAGGCGGGGGCGATCAGCCCCAGCATTTT. Residues: CASSSPRGGGDQPQHF. Full variable domain (outside the CDR3, taken from reference TRBV7-9 and TRBJ1-5): DTGVSQNPRHKITKRGQNVTFRCDPISEHNRLYWYRQTLGQGPEFLTYFQNEAQLEKSRLLSDRFSAERPKGSFSTLEIQRTEQGDSAMYLCASSSPRGGGDQPQHFGDGTRLSIL.

V is TRBV2 and J is TRBJ1-2; D call uncertain. This CDR3 is 12 amino acids long. CDR1 is SNHLY and CDR2 is FYNNEI in the germline V gene. V was clipped by 7 bases and J by 2 bases, with 8 bases between them. The CDR3 sequence: CASNQGNYGYTF. The CDR3 nucleotides are TGTGCCAGCAACCAAGGGAACTATGGCTACACCTTC. The full variable domain, completed using reference TRBV2 and TRBJ1-2, is EPEVTQTPSHQVTQMGQEVILRCVPISNHLYFYWYRQILGQKVEFLVSFYNNEISEKSEIFDDQFSVERPDGSNFTLKIRSTKLEDSAMYFCASNQGNYGYTFGSGTRLTVV.

The chain recombines TRBV5-6 with TRBJ1-1; D uncertain. The CDR3 runs 13 residues. Per germline, CDR1 SGHDT and CDR2 YYEEEE. V lost 2 bases and J lost 7, with 12 bases in between. CDR3 DNA sequence: TGTGCCAGCAGCTTTAAGAACGTCTTTGAAGCTTTCTTT. Its protein is CASSFKNVFEAFF.

The J gene is TRBJ2-1, the V gene TRBV27; D possibly uses TRBD1 or TRBD2 (5 bases each). The germline V gene has CDR1 MNHEY and CDR2 SMNVEV (reference sequence). The CDR3 is made up of 15 amino acids. The V end lost 3 bases, the J end lost 2 bases, and 11 bases lay between the germline ends. The CDR3 DNA reads as TGTGCCAGCAGTTTTGTTGGGGGTACCTACAATGAGCAGTTCTTC. This codes for CASSFVGGTYNEQFF.

This clone was seen only once. J is TRBJ2-7 and V is TRBV7-6; 9 nucleotides align to TRBD2. Per germline, CDR1 SGHVS and CDR2 FNYEAQ. J lost 4 bases, V lost 1 base, and 2 bases had no gene match. The CDR3 extends over 14 amino acids. In DNA form, the CDR3 reads TGTGCCAGCAGCTTAGGTAGCGGGGGTTACGAGCAGTACTTC. Amino acids: CASSLGSGGYEQYF.

The V call is TRBV4-3, the J call TRBJ1-5, with D possibly matching TRBD1 (6 bases). V was shortened by 0 bases and J by 5 bases, with 11 bases between the two germline ends. The CDR3 is 15 amino acids. Looked up from germline, CDR1 is LGHNA and CDR2 is YSLEER. In nucleotides, the CDR3 is TGCGCCAGCAGCCAAGACCCGGGACACTATCAGCCCCAGCATTTT. Amino acids: CASSQDPGHYQPQHF.

As DNA, the CDR3 is TGTGCCAGCAGCCACCAGACAGGGGGCGGCACTGAAGCTTTCTTT. Protein product: CASSHQTGGGTEAFF. The chain has TRBV7-2 and TRBJ1-1; 10 positions agree with TRBD1. The germline V gene has CDR1 SGHTA and CDR2 FQGNSA. The CDR3 covers 15 residues. After removal of 5 bases from V and 4 bases from J, the junction contained 7 bases not matched to a gene. The entire variable domain, with the rest obtained from reference TRBV7-2 and TRBJ1-1, is as follows: GAGVSQSPSNKVTEKGKDVELRCDPISGHTALYWYRQSLGQGLEFLIYFQGNSAPDKSGLPSDRFSAERTGGSVSTLTIQRTQQEDSAVYLCASSHQTGGGTEAFFGQGTRLTVV.

The chain joins TRBV28 to TRBJ1-5; 7 nucleotides agree with TRBD1. The CDR3 is made up of 15 amino acids. The ends lost 7 bases at V and 7 bases at J; junction bases unmatched: 13. CDR1 and CDR2 from the germline V gene are MDHEN and SYDVKM. CDR3 sequence (DNA): TGTGCCAGCAATTTGGGCGGGACAGAGGGACAGCCCCAGCATTTT. Encoded protein: CASNLGGTEGQPQHF. The complete variable domain, with remaining parts taken from reference TRBV28 and TRBJ1-5, reads DVKVTQSSRYLVKRTGEKVFLECVQDMDHENMFWYRQDPGLGLRLIYFSYDVKMKEKGDIPEGYSVSREKKERFSLILESASTNQTSMYLCASNLGGTEGQPQHFGDGTRLSIL.

The chain carries TRBV13 and TRBJ2-2, with 7 nucleotides matching TRBD1. CDR3 length: 13 amino acids. V lost 4 bases to trimming and J lost 6 bases; unmatched junction nucleotides: 2. Per germline, CDR1 PRHDT and CDR2 FYEKMQ (reference sequence). Written as DNA, the CDR3 is TGTGCCAGCAGCTCTACAGGGGCCGGGGAGCTGTTTTTT. Translating gives CASSSTGAGELFF.

The chain uses TRBV4-2 and TRBJ2-7, with 7 bases lining up with TRBD1. The CDR3 runs to 15 residues. Trimming cost V 2 bases and J 7 bases; bases outside gene matches: 11. The germline gives CDR1 LGHNA, CDR2 YNFKEQ. The CDR3 sequence is CASSQPDREVGEQYF. In nucleotides, the CDR3 is TGTGCCAGCAGCCAACCTGACAGGGAAGTCGGTGAGCAGTACTTC.

J is TRBJ1-5 and V is TRBV7-8; possibly TRBD1 for D (5 bases). Germline CDR1 SGHVS, CDR2 FQNEAQ. The CDR3 runs to 16 residues. The V end was cut by 0 bases, the J end by 4 bases, with 13 bases between. CDR3 in DNA: TGTGCCAGCAGCTTAGCGCGATTGAAGGGGAATCAGCCCCAGCATTTT. As protein: CASSLARLKGNQPQHF.

This chain connects TRBV9 to TRBJ1-3, with D unresolved. CDR3 size: 15 residues. Trimming shortened V by 1 base and J by 0 bases, and 8 bases separated the two germline ends. Germline CDR1 is SGDLS and CDR2 is YYNGEE. The CDR3, as DNA: TGTGCCAGCAGCGTAACGGCTAGCTCTGGAAACACCATATATTTT. Encoded protein: CASSVTASSGNTIYF.